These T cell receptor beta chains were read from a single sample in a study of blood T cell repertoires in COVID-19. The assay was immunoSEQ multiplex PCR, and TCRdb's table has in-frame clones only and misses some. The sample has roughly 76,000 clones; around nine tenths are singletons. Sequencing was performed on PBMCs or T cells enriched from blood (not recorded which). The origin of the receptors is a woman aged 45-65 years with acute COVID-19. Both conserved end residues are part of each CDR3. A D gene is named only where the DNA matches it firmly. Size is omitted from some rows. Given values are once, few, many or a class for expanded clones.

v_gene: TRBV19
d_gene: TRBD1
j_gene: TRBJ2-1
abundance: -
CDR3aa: CASSPWTGGTDNEQFF
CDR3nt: TGTGCCAGTAGTCCGTGGACAGGGGGCACGGACAATGAGCAGTTCTTC

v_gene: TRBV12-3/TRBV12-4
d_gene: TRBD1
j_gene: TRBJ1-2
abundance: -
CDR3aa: CASRGGQMNGYTF
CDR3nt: TGTGCCAGCAGGGGGGGACAGATGAATGGCTACACCTTC

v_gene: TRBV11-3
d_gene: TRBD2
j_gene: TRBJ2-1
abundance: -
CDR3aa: CASSFLAGVVNEQFF
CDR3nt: TGTGCCAGCAGCTTTTTAGCGGGAGTGGTAAATGAGCAGTTCTTC

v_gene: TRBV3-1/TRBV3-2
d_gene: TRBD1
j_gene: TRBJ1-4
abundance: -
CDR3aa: CASSQRDRAEKLFF
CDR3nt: TGTGCCAGCAGCCAGAGGGACAGGGCTGAAAAACTGTTTTTT

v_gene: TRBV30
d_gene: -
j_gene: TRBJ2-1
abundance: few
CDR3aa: CAWSGQAYNEQFF
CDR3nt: TGTGCCTGGAGTGGTCAGGCCTACAATGAGCAGTTCTTC

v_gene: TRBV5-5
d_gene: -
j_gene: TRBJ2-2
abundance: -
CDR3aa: CASSWATGSGTGELFF
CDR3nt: TGTGCCAGCAGCTGGGCTACTGGGTCGGGGACCGGGGAGCTGTTTTTT

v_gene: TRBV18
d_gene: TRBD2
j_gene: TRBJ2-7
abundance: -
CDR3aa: CASSPMTSGHEQYF
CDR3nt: TGTGCCAGCTCACCAATGACTAGCGGGCACGAGCAGTACTTC

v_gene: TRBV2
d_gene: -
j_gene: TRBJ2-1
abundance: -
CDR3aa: CASSEGPYNEQFF
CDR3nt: TGTGCCAGCAGTGAAGGGCCTTACAATGAGCAGTTCTTC

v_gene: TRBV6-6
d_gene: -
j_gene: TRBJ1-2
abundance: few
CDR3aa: CASSLGRADYGYTF
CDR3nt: TGTGCCAGCAGTTTGGGCAGGGCTGACTATGGCTACACCTTC

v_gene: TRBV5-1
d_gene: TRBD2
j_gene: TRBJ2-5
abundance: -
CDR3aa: CASSLDPGGREETQYF
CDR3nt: TGCGCCAGCAGCTTGGACCCAGGCGGGAGGGAAGAGACCCAGTACTTC

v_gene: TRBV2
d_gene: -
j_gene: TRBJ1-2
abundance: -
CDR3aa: CASSESSYGYTF
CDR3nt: TGTGCCAGCAGTGAGTCGTCCTATGGCTACACCTTC

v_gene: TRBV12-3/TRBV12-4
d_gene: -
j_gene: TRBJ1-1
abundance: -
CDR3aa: CASSPTGPTEAFF
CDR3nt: TGTGCCAGCAGCCCTACAGGGCCCACTGAAGCTTTCTTT

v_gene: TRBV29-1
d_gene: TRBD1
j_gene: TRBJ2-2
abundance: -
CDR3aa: CSARGTGQTHMTGELFF
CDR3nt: TGCAGCGCTCGGGGGACAGGACAGACCCATATGACCGGGGAGCTGTTTTTT

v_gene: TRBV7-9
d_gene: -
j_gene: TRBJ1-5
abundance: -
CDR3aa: CASSLQGYDQPQHF
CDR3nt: TGTGCCAGCAGCCTACAGGGTTACGACCAGCCCCAGCATTTT

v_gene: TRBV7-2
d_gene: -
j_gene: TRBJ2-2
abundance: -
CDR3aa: CASSLSLAGRLTGELFF
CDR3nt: TGTGCCAGCAGCTTATCGTTGGCGGGCCGCCTCACCGGGGAGCTGTTTTTT

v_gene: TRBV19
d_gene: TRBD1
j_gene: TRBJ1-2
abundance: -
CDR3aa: CASRSDRVEDGYTF
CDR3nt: TGTGCCAGTAGAAGCGACAGGGTTGAGGATGGCTACACCTTC

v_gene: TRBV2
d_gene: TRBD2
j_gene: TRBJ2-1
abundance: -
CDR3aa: CASRYGVAWREDQYNEQFF
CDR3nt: TGTGCCAGCAGGTACGGGGTCGCATGGCGGGAGGACCAATACAATGAGCAGTTCTTC

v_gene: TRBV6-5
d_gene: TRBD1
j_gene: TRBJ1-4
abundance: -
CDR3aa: CASKRGTGGEKLFF
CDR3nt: TGTGCCAGCAAACGGGGGACAGGGGGCGAAAAACTGTTTTTT

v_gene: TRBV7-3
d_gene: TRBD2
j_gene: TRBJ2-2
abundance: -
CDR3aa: CASSSGLAGATGELFF
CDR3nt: TGTGCCAGCAGCTCGGGACTAGCGGGAGCCACCGGGGAGCTGTTTTTT

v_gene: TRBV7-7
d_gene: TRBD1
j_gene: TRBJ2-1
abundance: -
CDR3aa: CASSPRTGSSYNEQFF
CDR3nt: TGTGCCAGCAGCCCCCGGACAGGAAGCTCCTACAATGAGCAGTTCTTC

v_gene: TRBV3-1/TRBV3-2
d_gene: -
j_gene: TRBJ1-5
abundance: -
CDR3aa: CASSHGGNQPQHF
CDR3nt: TGTGCCAGCAGCCACGGGGGGAATCAGCCCCAGCATTTT

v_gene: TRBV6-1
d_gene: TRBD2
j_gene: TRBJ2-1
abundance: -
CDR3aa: CASSDSGRGDEQFF
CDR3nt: TGTGCCAGCAGTGATAGCGGGAGGGGGGATGAGCAGTTCTTC

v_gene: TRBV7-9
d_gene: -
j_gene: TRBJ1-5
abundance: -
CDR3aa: CASSWGQTPDQPQHF
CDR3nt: TGTGCCAGCAGCTGGGGCCAAACTCCGGATCAGCCCCAGCATTTT

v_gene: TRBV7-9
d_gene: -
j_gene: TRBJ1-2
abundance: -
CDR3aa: CASSSADRPNYGYTF
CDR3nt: TGTGCCAGCAGCTCAGCGGACAGACCTAACTATGGCTACACCTTC

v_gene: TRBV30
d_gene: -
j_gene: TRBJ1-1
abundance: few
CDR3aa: CASSRGSTEAFF
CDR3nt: TGTGCCTCCTCTAGGGGGAGCACTGAAGCTTTCTTT

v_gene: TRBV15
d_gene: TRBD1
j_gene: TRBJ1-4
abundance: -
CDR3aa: CATSRDNPDRGNEKLFF
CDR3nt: TGTGCCACCAGCAGAGATAACCCGGACAGGGGAAATGAAAAACTGTTTTTT

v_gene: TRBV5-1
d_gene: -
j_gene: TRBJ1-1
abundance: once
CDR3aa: CASSLAGDNTEAFF
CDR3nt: TGCGCCAGCAGCTTGGCGGGTGATAACACTGAAGCTTTCTTT